These 14 T cell receptor beta chains came from one sample sequenced in a study of vaccination and CD4 T cells after COVID-19. Time point reported: late sampling 161 to 241 days after vaccination in three convalescent patients. Noted treatment: roughly 10-day PBMC culture with coronavirus spike peptide pools or control peptides (ViraFEST assay). The Oncomine TCR Beta short-read assay generated sequence data from the DNA of cultured CD4+ T cells. TCRdb independently ran MiXCR on the PCR reads; one entry per CDR3 protein. This sample carries under 30,000 distinct CDR3 sequences, roughly 46% of them seen once, and the ten largest clones take over 3.5%. Their recognized antigens are unknown. Sequencing used CD4+ T cells from blood, cultured in vitro, obtained about 7 months after SARS-CoV-2 vaccination. Receptors originate from a human donor who had recovered from COVID-19.

The chain has TRBV7-8 and TRBJ2-2; D ambiguous. This CDR3 has 14 amino acids. Germline V gene sequence: CDR1 SGHVS, CDR2 FQNEAQ. The V and J ends lost 5 bases and 4 bases respectively, with 11 bases between them. CDR3 residues: CASSIRAATGELFF. CDR3 bases: TGTGCCAGCAGCATCCGGGCCGCCACCGGGGAGCTGTTTTTT.

The chain couples TRBV4-1 to TRBJ2-1; D is ambiguous. CDR1 is MGHRA and CDR2 is YSYEKL in the germline V gene. The V end lost 5 bases, the J end lost 10 bases, and 24 bases lay between the germline ends. This CDR3 contains 16 residues. The CDR3 here is CASSYRDSRWTREQFF. Written as DNA, the CDR3 is TGCGCCAGCAGCTACCGTGATAGTAGATGGACCCGGGAGCAGTTCTTC.

The V and J genes are TRBV20-1 and TRBJ2-2; no definite D call. CDR3 length equals 12 residues. V lost 3 bases and J 1 base, leaving 3 bases between the germline ends. The germline V gene encodes CDR1 DFQATT and CDR2 SNEGSKA (reference sequence). CDR3 bases: TGCAGTGCTAGTCAGAACACCGGGGAGCTGTTTTTT. Encoded protein: CSASQNTGELFF.

This clonotype has more than one count but fewer than ten. The rearrangement joins TRBV20-1 to TRBJ2-3, with D unclear. The germline V gene encodes CDR1 DFQATT and CDR2 SNEGSKA (reference sequence). This CDR3 contains 14 residues. Trimming left V 0 bases short and J 4 bases short, with 11 bases between. CDR3 DNA: TGCAGTGCTAGAGATTACCAAGGGTCAGATACGCAGTATTTT. Amino acids: CSARDYQGSDTQYF.

V and J are TRBV24-1 and TRBJ2-3; 8 nucleotides line up with TRBD2. This CDR3 has 18 amino acids. V lost 7 bases and J lost 6; bases outside the gene matches: 20. Germline loops: CDR1 KGHDR, CDR2 SFDVKD. CDR3: CATSKRERYPVSADTQYF. CDR3 nucleotide sequence: TGTGCCACCAGCAAGCGGGAGCGGTACCCCGTATCAGCTGATACGCAGTATTTT.

Comments on this clonotype: The junction departs from the called germline gene at one end, perhaps through a read error. The chain combines TRBV7-9 with TRBJ2-1; either TRBD1 or TRBD2 may fit D (5 bases each). CDR1 SEHNR and CDR2 FQNEAQ come from the germline V gene (reference sequence). The CDR3 extends over 12 amino acids. The CDR3 region is CASSSSPGTAYF. In DNA form, the CDR3 reads TGTGCCAGCAGCTCAAGCCCCGGGACGGCGTACTTC.

This sequence joins TRBV6-1 and TRBJ1-2; unclear D gene. Germline V gives CDR1 MNHNS, CDR2 SASEGT. With 6 bases removed from V and 3 bases from J, the gap between germline ends came to 11 bases. The CDR3 extends over 13 amino acids. DNA of the CDR3: TGTGCCAGCAGCCGTGACAACGACTATGGCTACACCTTC. Encoded protein: CASSRDNDYGYTF.

V and J are TRBV6-1 and TRBJ2-7, with D perhaps TRBD1 or TRBD2 (5 bases each). The CDR3 sequence is 13 residues long. CDR1 and CDR2 (germline): MNHNS, SASEGT. V was shortened by 7 bases and J by 9 bases, with 19 bases between the two germline ends. The CDR3: CASIERGPMVQYF. As DNA, the CDR3 is TGTGCCAGCATCGAGAGGGGCCCCATGGTGCAGTACTTC.

This clonotype came up a few times. The genes are TRBV15 and TRBJ2-7; D is ambiguous. The CDR3 has 13 amino acids. Germline V gene sequence: CDR1 LNHNV, CDR2 YYDKDF (reference sequence). Deletions cut 0 bases from V and 6 bases from J, with 9 bases between. Written as DNA, the CDR3 is TGTGCCACCAGCAGAGACATTGTACGCGAGCAGTACTTC. Translating gives CATSRDIVREQYF.

V is TRBV7-2 and J is TRBJ2-1, with 12 bases matching TRBD2. From germline, CDR1 is SGHTA and CDR2 FQGNSA. There are 18 residues in the CDR3. Trimming removed 1 base from V and 8 bases from J; junction bases left unmatched: 12. CDR3 sequence reads: CASSLGAGGLAGRDEQFF. The CDR3, as DNA: TGTGCCAGCAGCTTAGGGGCCGGCGGACTAGCGGGAAGGGATGAGCAGTTCTTC.

A few counts support this clonotype. The chain has TRBV20-1 and TRBJ1-2; no firm D call. The ends were cut back, 3 bases at V and 7 bases at J, with 9 bases in the middle. The CDR3 is 11 amino acids. Germline CDR1 is DFQATT and CDR2 is SNEGSKA (reference sequence). In DNA, the CDR3 is TGCAGTGCTAGTTCAGGACGTGGCTACACCTTC. This gives the protein CSASSGRGYTF.

This clonotype was observed a single time. This rearrangement joins TRBV4-2 to TRBJ2-7, with TRBD2 matching over 9 bases. The trim removed 1 base at V and 5 bases at J, leaving 6 bases unmatched. The CDR3 totals 15 residues. CDR1 and CDR2 (germline): LGHNA, YNFKEQ. CDR3 sequence reads: CASSQGSGSLHEQYF. The DNA for the CDR3 is TGTGCCAGCAGCCAAGGTAGCGGGAGTCTCCACGAGCAGTACTTC.

The chain employs TRBV20-1 and TRBJ1-5, with 7 bases identical to TRBD1. This CDR3 spans 15 amino acids. Germline V gives CDR1 DFQATT, CDR2 SNEGSKA (reference sequence). The junction had 10 bases not matched to a gene; V was cut back by 5 bases and J by 3 bases. In DNA form, the CDR3 reads TGCAGTGCTTTAGACAGGGTGCGGACCAATCAGCCCCAGCATTTT. Translation: CSALDRVRTNQPQHF.

The V and J genes are TRBV24-1 and TRBJ2-5; 7 bases map to TRBD1. CDR1 is KGHDR, CDR2 SFDVKD, per germline. This CDR3 has 15 amino acids. V gave up 2 bases and J gave up 2 bases; unmatched junction bases: 4. The CDR3 sequence is CATSDSGTEQETQYF. CDR3 in DNA: TGTGCCACCAGTGATTCAGGGACAGAGCAAGAGACCCAGTACTTC.